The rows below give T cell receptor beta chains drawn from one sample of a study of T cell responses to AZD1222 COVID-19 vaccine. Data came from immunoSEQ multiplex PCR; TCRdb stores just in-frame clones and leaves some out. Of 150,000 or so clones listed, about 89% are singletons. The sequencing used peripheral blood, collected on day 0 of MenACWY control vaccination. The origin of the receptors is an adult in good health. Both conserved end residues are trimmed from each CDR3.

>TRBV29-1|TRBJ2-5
SIRLAGVGTQY
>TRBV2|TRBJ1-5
ASGYQENQPQH
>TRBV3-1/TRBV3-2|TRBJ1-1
ASSRGRNTEAF
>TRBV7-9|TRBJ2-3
ASSLLAGVSDTQY
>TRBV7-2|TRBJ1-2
ASSLAQGNYGYT
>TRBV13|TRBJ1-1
ASSLGRDRVFVNTEAF
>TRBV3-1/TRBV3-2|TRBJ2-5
ASSPWTSGTQETQY
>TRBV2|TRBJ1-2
ASSRDTGQTHGYT
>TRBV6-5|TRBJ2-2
ASSQDRWRELF
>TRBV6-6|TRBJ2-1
ASSYSQGASFEQF
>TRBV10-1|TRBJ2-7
ASSAQGTRGEQY
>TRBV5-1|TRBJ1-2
ASSLESPGLGGYT
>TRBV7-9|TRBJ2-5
ASRGKPWGLQETQY
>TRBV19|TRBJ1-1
ASSTPMNTEAF
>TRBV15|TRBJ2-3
ATSGLGLDSTDTQY
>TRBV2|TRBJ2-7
ASSEAREQY
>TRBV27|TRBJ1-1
ASSLNRLDTEAF
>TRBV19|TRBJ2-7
ASSPYGGRNEQY
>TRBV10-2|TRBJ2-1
ASSESGMEQF
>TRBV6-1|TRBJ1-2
ASSERVGANYGYT
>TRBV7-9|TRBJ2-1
ASSLTGGSQNEQF
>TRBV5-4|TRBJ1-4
ASSWRTGASEKLF
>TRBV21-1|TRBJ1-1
ASSEGKGPTEAF
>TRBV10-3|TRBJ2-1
AISEPSSAYNEQF
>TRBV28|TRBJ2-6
ASSFFPGANVLT
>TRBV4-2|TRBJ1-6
ASSQEPGQSDSPLH
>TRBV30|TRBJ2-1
AWSFGDNEQF
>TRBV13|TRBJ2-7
ASSLLSDGEGEQY
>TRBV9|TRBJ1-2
ASSVNDRGHGYT
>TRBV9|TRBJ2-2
ASSAGTNTGELF
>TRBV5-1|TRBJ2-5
ASSLSGTGIIQETQY
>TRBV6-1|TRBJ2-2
ASSEGLAPNTGELF
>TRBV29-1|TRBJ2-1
SVEKGQTLRNEQF
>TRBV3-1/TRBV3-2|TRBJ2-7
ASSQEEKKQY
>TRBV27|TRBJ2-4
ASSHIAGILIQY
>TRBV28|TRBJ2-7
ASSPAGTGPYEQY
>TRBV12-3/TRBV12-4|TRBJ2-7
ASRYTGGPQY
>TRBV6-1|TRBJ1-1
ASSEDYLSGVKNTEAF
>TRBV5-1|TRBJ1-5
ASSLGGRGDQPQH
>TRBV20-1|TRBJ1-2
SAGTPYGYT